This entry concerns a single TCR beta chain. Its antigen is still unknown. The sample holds no much larger clone one base away, and base qualities are not on file. This sample was taken from a study of shared clonotypes between healthy human individuals (dated by TCRdb to 2019 to 2021). General notes on the study: Three men and a couple of women, aged 18 to 49 years, made up the cohort. For each donor, CD4 naive and CD4 memory were each given three plates, CD8 naive was given two plates, and CD8 memory was given one plate. Between about 0.85 and 9.5 billion PBMCs per donor were obtained by leukapheresis. To estimate repertoire size and how much clonotypes are shared between individuals, the study performed deep sequencing of blood TCR repertoires from five healthy adults. Libraries were prepared and TCR repertoires were sequenced by different laboratories using diverse techniques, in order to increase sequencing depth and limit assay-specific biases. On the study overall, not on this receptor specifically: Because the study included a small number of donors, the genetic and exposure-history diversity represented was limited. Compared with non-shared clonotypes, clonotypes shared by all four sorted-subset donors had higher generation probabilities. Across a few donors, around 5.4% of naive CD4, approximately 3.6% of naive CD8, around 2.5% of memory CD4, and under 0.45% of memory CD8 clonotypes were shared. Naive subsets generally had larger estimated clonotype richness than memory subsets did. Sampling was limited to blood, and TCR repertoires in tissue likely differ from TCR repertoires in blood. Incomplete sequencing was indicated by rarefaction of sorted-subset datasets, despite the large sequencing depth. Pairwise subsampling indicated that sequencing depth was expected to affect the degree of clonotype sharing among donors.

Using the deep immunoSEQ assay, multiplex PCR amplified TCR CDR3 regions from genomic DNA. Extracted genomic DNA from each cell subset was spread evenly across all wells of several immunoSEQ 96-well plates, with each plate serving as a replicate. Each replicate PCR for sorted subsets received roughly 200 ng genomic DNA, equal to about 29,000 T cell genomes. Purified libraries were quantified with a Qubit 3.0 fluorometer, sized on a Bioanalyzer 2100, and re-quantified with the KAPA Library Quantification kit. Each immunoSEQ 96-well plate was sequenced on its own single-read 150-cycle Illumina NextSeq 550 flow cell. Turning to the authors' computational methods: Because the immunoSEQ output included only junctional sequences and no quality scores, the filtering could not be the same as the filtering used for full-length reads. Sequences were annotated with PyIR, a Python wrapper for IgBLAST v1.9, using IMGT germline references to assign V/J genes and CDR3. Any read was removed if the V/J assignment was weak (E-value above 1e-6), the CDR3 was missing, or the read contained stop codons, out-of-frame junctions, or ambiguous translated residues. V3J clonotypes were defined as sequences sharing the same inferred V gene, J gene, and CDR3 amino acid sequence. Percentage overlap between repertoires was calculated by dividing the number of shared unique clonotypes by the size of the smaller repertoire. Richness of each repertoire was evaluated using RTK rarefaction, the Chao1 estimator, and Recon v2.1 estimates of unobserved clonotypes. OLGA was used to compute generation probabilities for all TCRbeta clonotypes that the gDNA method yielded from a handful of donors. Here the immuneACCESS table is served through TCRdb, limited to in-frame sequences with V and J called. Missing clones are a known gap in these copies; in checked studies unresolved V genes cover under half, and the rest lacks a known reason. The D gene and trimming were derived from the DNA, and the V and J assignments and clone size from that table. Across this sample there are roughly 2,300,000 clones, with less than 95% seen only once. The ten largest clonotypes hold around 0.4% of the sample.

The donors were healthy, HIV-negative adults who had no recently reported acute infections or vaccinations. Every donor was a Caucasian adult residing in Nashville, Tennessee, USA. CD4+ T cells were enriched by magnetic negative selection, after which naive cells were positively selected on CD45RA and the negative fraction was taken as the memory subset. Blood was obtained by leukapheresis, after which PBMCs were separated by Ficoll-Histopaque density gradient centrifugation and cryopreserved in liquid nitrogen vapor phase. Analytical flow cytometry was used to check the purity and quantity of each magnetically sorted T cell population. Genomic DNA was isolated from every sorted fraction and measured by UV absorbance on a Nanodrop 2000c. Sequencing input: naive CD4+ T cells from PBMCs. The cell subset or site label, read with the paper, signifies: CD45RA+ positively selected. This TCR derives from a man between 18 and 29 years old in good health. Some clones in this sample may be carry-over from other donors' samples.

The CDR3 protein is CASRDLTGGLAGNTGELFF. Read as DNA, the sequence is TGTGCCAGTAGGGACCTAACCGGAGGACTAGCGGGCAACACCGGGGAGCTGTTTTTT. In this chain, TRBV19 is recombined with TRBJ2-2; TRBD2 aligns with 11 central bases. The germline V gene (reference sequence) specifies LNHDA as CDR1 and SQIVND as CDR2. Trimming removed 6 bases from V and 2 bases from J; the gene matches leave 14 bases unexplained. The CDR3 goes from the cysteine to the phenylalanine over 19 residues. CDR3 DNA is the only sequence kept; it has 57 bases, read in frame from the first base.